This section outlines one T cell receptor beta chain sequence together with its context. The antigen remains unidentified. The data are from a study of cytomegalovirus exposure and HLA in healthy donors. Across the study: Findings of an earlier analysis included some 110 million unique TCR beta sequences from 200 million or so T cells.

Unrecorded immune exposures were likely, despite nominal health at sampling. This CDR3 has 12 amino acids. Germline CDR1 is SGHDT and CDR2 is YYEEEE. V lost 0 bases to trimming and J lost 11 bases, with 11 bases between them. It was with 60 Vbeta and 13 Jbeta primers that the PCR ran. Repertoires were generated with immunoSEQ multiplex PCR, while TCRdb's copy carries only in-frame clones and drops some. The table has roughly 120,000 clones, around 78% seen once. Whole-study results and caveats: Cytomegalovirus association was assigned to more than 150 TCR beta chains. A later analysis showed that HLA-associated TCR beta chains had undergone more clonal expansion than equally common others.

The sample comprised PBMCs. This sequence originates from a man in his fifties or sixties in good health and CMV-seropositive. The rearrangement links TRBV5-6 to TRBJ2-5; no definite D call. The CDR3 nucleotides read TGTGCCAGCAGCTTGGCGACATATGAGCAGTACTTC. Translated: CASSLATYEQYF.